Below, 19 T cell receptor beta chains from the same sample are listed, as sequenced in a study of T cell responses to AZD1222 COVID-19 vaccine. Sequencing was performed with immunoSEQ multiplex PCR; in TCRdb, only in-frame clones are kept and a portion is missing. The data hold tens of thousands of clones, with roughly 88% observed a single time. The material sequenced was peripheral blood, taken on day 0 of MenACWY control vaccination. The receptor set was obtained from an adult in good health.

The V gene is TRBV5-1, the J gene TRBJ1-5, with 8 bases identical to TRBD1. Looked up from germline, CDR1 is SGHRS and CDR2 is YFSETQ. J was trimmed by 2 bases and V by 4 bases; bases with no gene match: 5. The CDR3 spans 15 residues. CDR3 in amino acids: CASSVTGGGNQPQHF. In DNA form, the CDR3 reads TGCGCCAGCAGCGTCACAGGGGGTGGCAATCAGCCCCAGCATTTT.

V usage is TRBV7-2 and J usage is TRBJ1-1; 8 bases match TRBD1. The CDR3 sequence is 16 residues long. Germline V lookup: CDR1 SGHTA, CDR2 FQGNSA. Unmatched junction bases numbered 7, after V lost 4 bases and J lost 0 bases. CDR3 protein: CASSSTGGKMNTEAFF. CDR3 in DNA: TGTGCCAGCAGCTCAACAGGGGGGAAGATGAACACTGAAGCTTTCTTT.

CDR3 residues: CASGLFTKNGAFF. The CDR3 coding sequence is TGTGCTAGTGGTTTGTTCACGAAAAACGGGGCTTTCTTT. The V gene is TRBV12-5, the J gene TRBJ1-1; D gene ambiguous. V was trimmed by 2 bases and J by 11 bases, leaving 15 bases between them. CDR1 is LGHNT, CDR2 FRNRAP, per germline. This CDR3 region has 13 residues.

The genes are TRBV7-2 and TRBJ2-1, with TRBD1 matching 7 bases. The germline CDR1 and CDR2 sequences are SGHTA and FQGNSA. This CDR3 has 17 amino acids. V was clipped by 4 bases and J by 5 bases; unmatched bases: 14. The CDR3 bases are TGTGCCAGCAGCTCAGGGGTCCGGGACAGCTATAACAATGAGCAGTTCTTC. This translates into CASSSGVRDSYNNEQFF.

The V call is TRBV4-2, the J call TRBJ1-2; D uncertain. Germline V CDR1 and CDR2: LGHNA, YNFKEQ. There are 13 residues in the CDR3. V was pared by 0 bases and J by 5 bases, with 7 bases between. The CDR3 sequence is CASSQDREYGYTF. CDR3 DNA: TGTGCCAGCAGCCAAGATAGGGAATATGGCTACACCTTC.

The chain employs TRBV6-2 or TRBV6-3 and TRBJ2-7; 8 bases are shared with TRBD1. The V and J ends lost 7 bases and 4 bases, in that order; junction bases with no gene match: 12. The germline CDR1 and CDR2 sequences are MNHEY and SVGEGT. The CDR3 totals 15 residues. CDR3 residues: CASTPWTGRQYEQYF. For the CDR3, the DNA is TGTGCCAGCACCCCGTGGACAGGGCGACAGTACGAGCAGTACTTC.

The rearrangement uses TRBV6-5 and TRBJ1-1; D is perhaps TRBD1 (6 bases). This CDR3 has 14 amino acids. V lost 5 bases and J 6 bases, leaving 16 bases between the germline ends. Germline CDR1 MNHEY, CDR2 SVGAGI. CDR3 protein: CASSRGAGVPEAFF. The DNA of the CDR3 is TGTGCCAGCAGTCGAGGGGCAGGGGTCCCTGAAGCTTTCTTT.

The chain joins TRBV27 to TRBJ2-3; 7 nucleotides match TRBD1. Germline V gene sequence: CDR1 MNHEY, CDR2 SMNVEV (reference sequence). The CDR3 runs 16 residues. J was trimmed by 5 bases and V by 5 bases; bases with no gene match: 13. CDR3 coding DNA: TGTGCCAGCAGTCCCCCGGGCGACGCAGGGGGAGATACGCAGTATTTT. This encodes CASSPPGDAGGDTQYF.

This chain links TRBV19 with TRBJ2-6; D call uncertain. From germline, CDR1 is LNHDA and CDR2 SQIVND (reference sequence). Trimming removed 7 bases from V and 2 bases from J, with 12 bases in between. This CDR3 is built from 15 residues. The CDR3 spells CASKTVSTGANVLTF. As DNA, the CDR3 is TGTGCCAGTAAAACGGTTTCTACTGGGGCCAACGTCCTGACTTTC.

The chain has TRBV30 and TRBJ1-3, with 7 positions matching TRBD1. Germline V gene data show CDR1 as GTSNPN and CDR2 as SVGIG (reference sequence). The ends lost 1 base at V and 2 bases at J; junction bases unmatched: 2. The CDR3 extends over 14 amino acids. CDR3 loop: CAWSGQGAGNTIYF. The CDR3 DNA reads TGTGCCTGGAGTGGGCAGGGGGCTGGAAACACCATATATTTT. The full variable domain, with the rest looked up from reference TRBV30 and TRBJ1-3, is SQTIHQWPATLVQPVGSPLSLECTVEGTSNPNLYWYRQAAGRGLQLLFYSVGIGQISSEVPQNLSASRPQDRQFILSSKKLLLSDSGFYLCAWSGQGAGNTIYFGEGSWLTVV.

The V call is TRBV2, the J call TRBJ1-5; no definite D call. Germline CDR1 reads SNHLY; CDR2 reads FYNNEI. This CDR3 contains 12 residues. Trimming shortened V by 7 bases and J by 3 bases, and 7 bases separated the two germline ends. The CDR3 DNA reads as TGTGCCAGCAATCGGGACAATCAGCCCCAGCATTTT. This codes for CASNRDNQPQHF.

The chain links TRBV12-3 or TRBV12-4 to TRBJ1-1; D unclear. This CDR3 has 11 amino acids. V was clipped by 1 base and J by 9 bases, with 6 bases between them. CDR3 sequence: CASSLGQKAFF. The CDR3 coding sequence is TGTGCCAGCAGTTTAGGGCAGAAAGCTTTCTTT.

The chain recombines TRBV9 with TRBJ1-1; no firm D call. Trimming left V 3 bases short and J 1 base short, with 16 bases between. The CDR3 contains 16 residues. Germline CDR1 SGDLS, CDR2 YYNGEE. The CDR3 protein is CASSDSTSGPNTEAFF. The CDR3 region has the DNA TGTGCCAGCAGCGACTCCACCTCCGGACCGAACACTGAAGCTTTCTTT.

This clone was seen a few times. The V call is TRBV24-1, the J call TRBJ2-5; TRBD1 matches at 8 bases. The V and J ends lost 5 bases and 3 bases, in that order; junction bases with no gene match: 7. Germline V gene lookup returns CDR1 KGHDR and CDR2 SFDVKD. This CDR3 spans 15 amino acids. The DNA of the CDR3 is TGTGCCACCAGTGCCTGGACAGGGCGGAAAGAGACCCAGTACTTC. Its translation: CATSAWTGRKETQYF.

This chain connects TRBV30 to TRBJ2-7, with TRBD2 matching over 9 bases. In germline, CDR1 is GTSNPN, CDR2 SVGIG (reference sequence). The junction had 4 bases not matched to a gene; V was cut back by 5 bases and J by 2 bases. CDR3 length equals 13 residues. The CDR3 DNA reads as TGTGCCTGGGCTAGCGGGGTTACCTACGAGCAGTACTTC. It is translated as CAWASGVTYEQYF.

The V call is TRBV12-3 or TRBV12-4, the J call TRBJ1-2, with TRBD1 matching 7 bases. The J segment lost 7 bases and the V segment lost 3 bases, leaving 5 bases of the junction unmatched. This CDR3 has 13 residues. The CDR3 spells CASSLSGGSGYTF. In nucleotides, the CDR3 is TGTGCCAGCAGTTTGTCAGGGGGAAGTGGCTACACCTTC.

As DNA, the CDR3 is TGCGCCAGCAGCCAAGTTATTGAGAGGGAAGCTGGCTACACCTTC. Protein: CASSQVIEREAGYTF. The J gene is TRBJ1-2, the V gene TRBV4-1; D unclear. CDR3 length: 15 amino acids. V was shortened by 1 base and J by 7 bases, with 16 bases between the two germline ends. CDR1 and CDR2 from the germline V gene are MGHRA and YSYEKL.

This clone was picked up one time. The J gene is TRBJ1-2, the V gene TRBV11-2; maybe TRBD1 (6 bases). The length of the CDR3 is 15 residues. In germline, CDR1 is SGHAT, CDR2 FQNNGV. With 5 bases removed from V and 2 bases from J, the gap between germline ends came to 15 bases. DNA of the CDR3: TGTGCCAGCAGCCCCGGCCCCCAGGGGAACTATGGCTACACCTTC. Its protein product is CASSPGPQGNYGYTF.

On this clone: Other DNA sequences of this sample code for an identical CDR3. The chain employs TRBV7-3 and TRBJ1-5, with 8 bases fitting TRBD1. V shed 5 bases, J shed 2 bases, and the junction held 2 bases outside the gene matches. Germline V CDR1 and CDR2: SGHTA, FQGTGA. This CDR3 has 14 residues. Here the CDR3 DNA reads TGTGCCAGCAGCCCAGGGGGCGGCAATCAGCCCCAGCATTTT. This codes for CASSPGGGNQPQHF.